The next 9 T cell receptor beta chains were all read from a single sample in a study of PD-L1 blockade in urothelial cancer. Time point defined: pretreatment peripheral blood. TCRdb's table, derived via immunoSEQ multiplex PCR, lists solely in-frame clones and lacks some. The sample gives over 65,000 clones, 90% of which show up once; approximately 4.5% is in the top ten. Sequencing used PBMCs, obtained around atezolizumab (anti-PD-L1) treatment. These receptors were taken from a man in his 70s with urothelial cancer.

The chain employs TRBV27 and TRBJ1-5; 8 bases align to TRBD1. This CDR3 is built from 13 residues. From germline, CDR1 is MNHEY and CDR2 SMNVEV (reference sequence). V shed 4 bases, J shed 7 bases, and the junction held 3 bases outside the gene matches. The CDR3 DNA sequence: TGTGCCAGCAGTTCGGACAGGGACCAGCCCCAGCATTTT. It translates to CASSSDRDQPQHF.

The rearrangement uses TRBV6-1 and TRBJ2-2; TRBD2 matches at 11 bases. The V and J ends lost 4 bases and 7 bases, in that order; junction bases with no gene match: 8. CDR3 length: 16 residues. The germline CDR1 and CDR2 sequences are MNHNS and SASEGT. The CDR3 loop is CASSVIAGGPIGELFF. In DNA form, the CDR3 reads TGTGCCAGCAGTGTTATAGCGGGAGGGCCGATCGGGGAGCTGTTTTTT.

As for this clone: The junction shows a germline mismatch at one end, possibly a read error. This chain uses TRBV6-1 with TRBJ2-2, with no clear D. In germline, CDR1 is MNHNS, CDR2 SASEGT. The length of the CDR3 is 13 residues. This chain's CDR3 is CASREVGTGELFF. CDR3 nucleotide sequence: TGTGCCAGCAGAGAAGTCGGGACCGGGGAGCTGTTTTTT.

The CDR3 region has the DNA TGTGCCAGCTCACCAGCAGGGGGTAGCAATCAGCCCCAGCATTTT. Its protein is CASSPAGGSNQPQHF. The J gene is TRBJ1-5, the V gene TRBV18; 7 nucleotides match TRBD1. Germline V gives CDR1 KGHSH, CDR2 LQKENI. This CDR3 has 15 residues. V lost 2 bases, J lost 0 bases, and 1 base stayed unmatched.

The chain recombines TRBV28 with TRBJ2-5; D is undetermined. The CDR3 spans 12 residues. Germline V gives CDR1 MDHEN, CDR2 SYDVKM. Trimming took off 4 bases at V and 5 bases at J, with 8 bases between the two ends. DNA for the CDR3: TGTGCCAGCAGTTCCAATCGGGAGACCCAGTACTTC. Amino acids: CASSSNRETQYF.

This clone was seen a single time. The chain employs TRBV29-1 and TRBJ2-2; 7 bases match TRBD2. Germline values: CDR1 SQVTM, CDR2 ANQGSEA. The CDR3 runs 14 residues. V dropped 4 bases and J dropped 8; count of bases not matched to a gene: 10. The CDR3 nucleotides read TGCAGCGTTGCCTCCAGTGCGGGAGTTGGGGAGCTGTTTTTT. Protein product: CSVASSAGVGELFF.

The chain couples TRBV9 to TRBJ2-7; 8 bases agree with TRBD2. Trimming took 0 bases from V and 0 from J; bases not matched to a gene: 2. Germline assignment: CDR1 SGDLS and CDR2 YYNGEE. CDR3 length: 15 residues. CDR3 in amino acids: CASSVGSGSSYEQYF. DNA of the CDR3: TGTGCCAGCAGCGTAGGGAGCGGGAGCTCCTACGAGCAGTACTTC.

The chain employs TRBV7-9 and TRBJ1-5, with D tentatively TRBD1 (5 bases). The V gene's germline CDR1 is SEHNR and CDR2 FQNEAQ (reference sequence). CDR3 length: 13 amino acids. V dropped 1 base and J dropped 6 bases, with 7 bases sitting between them. CDR3 in amino acids: CASSLGGGQPQHF. The CDR3 DNA sequence: TGTGCCAGCAGCTTAGGGGGCGGTCAGCCCCAGCATTTT.

This clone was observed a handful of times. The chain has TRBV2 and TRBJ1-2; no definite D call. The CDR3 is 11 residues long. The germline CDR1 and CDR2 sequences are SNHLY and FYNNEI. Deletions cut 7 bases from V and 5 bases from J, with 8 bases between. Written as DNA, the CDR3 is TGTGCCAGCATGGAGTCGTATGGCTACACCTTC. Its protein is CASMESYGYTF.